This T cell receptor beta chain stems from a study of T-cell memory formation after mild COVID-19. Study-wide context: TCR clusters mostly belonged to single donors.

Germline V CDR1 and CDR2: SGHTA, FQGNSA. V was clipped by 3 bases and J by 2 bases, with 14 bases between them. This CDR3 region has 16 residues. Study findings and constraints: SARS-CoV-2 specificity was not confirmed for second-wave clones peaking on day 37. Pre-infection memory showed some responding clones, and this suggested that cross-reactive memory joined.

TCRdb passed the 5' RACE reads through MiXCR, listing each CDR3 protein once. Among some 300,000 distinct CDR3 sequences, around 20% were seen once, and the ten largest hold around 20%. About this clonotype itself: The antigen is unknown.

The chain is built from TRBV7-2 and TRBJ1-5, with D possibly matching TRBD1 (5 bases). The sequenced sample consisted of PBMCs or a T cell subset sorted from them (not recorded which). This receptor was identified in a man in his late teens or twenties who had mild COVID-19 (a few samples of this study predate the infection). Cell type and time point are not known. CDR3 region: CASSFTGVSGNQPQHF. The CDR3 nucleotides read TGTGCCAGCAGCTTCACGGGGGTCTCGGGCAATCAGCCCCAGCATTTT.